Listed below are T cell receptor beta chains from one sample, sequenced in a study of T cell repertoires in cytomegalovirus infection. One entry per CDR3 protein, called by TCRdb with MiXCR from the reads. The repertoire has hundreds of thousands of distinct CDR3 sequences, around a third of them found once; the top ten carry about a sixth. These TCRs are of unknown antigen specificity. The sample in question was cultured PBMCs, obtained from culture after CMV antigen stimulation. The receptor set was obtained from a human donor in good health (CMV status not recorded). Some clones in this sample may be carry-over from other donors' samples. Each CDR3 is given with its conserved first and last residue. The D gene is left open where the match is weak. Part of the rows lack a size; the others show once, few, many or a class for expanded clones.

few	TRBD1	TRBV5-1	TRBJ2-7	TGCGCCAGCAGCTGGGACAGGGGGCAAATCGACGAGCAGTACTTC	CASSWDRGQIDEQYF
.	.	TRBV4-1	TRBJ1-1	TGCGCCAGCAACCAAGATTTGAGGCCCGGGGGCACTGAAGCTTTCTTT	CASNQDLRPGGTEAFF
few	TRBD2	TRBV25-1	TRBJ2-7	TGTGCCAGCAGCCAACCCGGGGGGAACGAGCAGTACTTC	CASSQPGGNEQYF
.	.	TRBV27	TRBJ2-2	TGTGCCAGCAGTCCCCCTCTATCAGACACCGGGGAGCTGTTTTTT	CASSPPLSDTGELFF
.	TRBD2	TRBV20-1	TRBJ2-1	TGCAGTGCTAGAGATCGGACTAGCGGGGTCAATGAGCAGTTCTTC	CSARDRTSGVNEQFF
.	TRBD2	TRBV20-1	TRBJ2-3	TGCAGTGCTAGACGACGACTAGCGGGAGCCCCAGATACGCAGTATTTT	CSARRRLAGAPDTQYF
.	.	TRBV5-5	TRBJ2-2	TGTGCCAGCAGCTTAAGTGAGCGGGTGAACACCGGGGAGCTGTTTTTT	CASSLSERVNTGELFF
.	.	TRBV5-1	TRBJ2-5	TGCGCCAGCAGCTGGGGGCCTCAGGGAGAGACCCAGTACTTC	CASSWGPQGETQYF
few	TRBD1	TRBV4-1	TRBJ2-3	TGCGCCAGCAGCCAATTCGGGACAGGATCAGATACGCAGTATTTT	CASSQFGTGSDTQYF
few	.	TRBV5-1	TRBJ1-1	TGCGCCAGCAGCGGGTACAGGGTTGGCACTGAAGCTTTCTTT	CASSGYRVGTEAFF